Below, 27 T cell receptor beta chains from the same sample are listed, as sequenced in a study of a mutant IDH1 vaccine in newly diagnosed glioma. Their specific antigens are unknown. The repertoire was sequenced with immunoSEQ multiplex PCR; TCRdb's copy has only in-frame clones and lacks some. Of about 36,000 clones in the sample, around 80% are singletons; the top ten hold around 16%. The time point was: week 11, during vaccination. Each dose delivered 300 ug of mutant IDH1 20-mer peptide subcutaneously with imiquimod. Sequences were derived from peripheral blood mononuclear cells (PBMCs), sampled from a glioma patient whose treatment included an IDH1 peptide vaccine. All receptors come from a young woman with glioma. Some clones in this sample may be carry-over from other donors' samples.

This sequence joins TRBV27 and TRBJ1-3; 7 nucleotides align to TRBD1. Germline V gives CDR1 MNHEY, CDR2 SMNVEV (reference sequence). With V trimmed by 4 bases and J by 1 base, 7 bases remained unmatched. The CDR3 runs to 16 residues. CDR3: CASSSHRGISGNTIYF. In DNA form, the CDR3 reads TGTGCCAGCAGTTCCCACAGGGGAATTTCTGGAAACACCATATATTTT.

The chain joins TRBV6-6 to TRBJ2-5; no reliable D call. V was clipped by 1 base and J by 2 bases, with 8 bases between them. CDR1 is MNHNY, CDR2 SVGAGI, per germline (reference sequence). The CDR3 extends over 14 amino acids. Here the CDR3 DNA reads TGTGCCAGCAGTTACTGGGCAGAGCAAGAGACCCAGTACTTC. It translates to CASSYWAEQETQYF.

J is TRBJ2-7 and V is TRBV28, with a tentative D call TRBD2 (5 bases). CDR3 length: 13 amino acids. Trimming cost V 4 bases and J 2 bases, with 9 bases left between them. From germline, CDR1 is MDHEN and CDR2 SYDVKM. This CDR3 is CASSSSRPYEQYF. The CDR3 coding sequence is TGTGCCAGCAGTTCTAGCCGCCCCTACGAGCAGTACTTC.

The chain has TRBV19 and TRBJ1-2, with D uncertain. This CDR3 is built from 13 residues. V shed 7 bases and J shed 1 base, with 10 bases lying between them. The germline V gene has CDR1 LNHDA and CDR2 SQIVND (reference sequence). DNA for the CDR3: TGTGCCAGTAACCATGCAGTTAACTATGGCTACACCTTC. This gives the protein CASNHAVNYGYTF.

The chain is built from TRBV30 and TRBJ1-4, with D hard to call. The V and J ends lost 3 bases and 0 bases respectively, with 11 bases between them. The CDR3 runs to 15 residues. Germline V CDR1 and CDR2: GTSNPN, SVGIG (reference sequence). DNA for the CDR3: TGTGCCTGGAGCGATGACGGCGCAACTAATGAAAAACTGTTTTTT. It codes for CAWSDDGATNEKLFF.

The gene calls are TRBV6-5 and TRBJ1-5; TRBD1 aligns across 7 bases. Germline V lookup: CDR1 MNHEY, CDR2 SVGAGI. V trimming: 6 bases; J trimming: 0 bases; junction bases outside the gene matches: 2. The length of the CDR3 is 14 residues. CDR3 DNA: TGTGCCAGCAGGGACAGGAATAGCAATCAGCCCCAGCATTTT. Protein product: CASRDRNSNQPQHF.

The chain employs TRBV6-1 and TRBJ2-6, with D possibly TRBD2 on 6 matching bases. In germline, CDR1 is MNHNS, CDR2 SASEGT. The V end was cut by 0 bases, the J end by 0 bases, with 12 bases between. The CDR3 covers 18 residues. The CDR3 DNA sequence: TGTGCCAGCAGTGAAGCAGGAGGGAAGAGCTCTGGGGCCAACGTCCTGACTTTC. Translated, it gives CASSEAGGKSSGANVLTF.

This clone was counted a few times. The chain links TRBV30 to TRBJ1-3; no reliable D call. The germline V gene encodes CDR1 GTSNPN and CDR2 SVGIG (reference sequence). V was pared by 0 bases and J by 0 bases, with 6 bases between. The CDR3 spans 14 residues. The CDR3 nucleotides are TGTGCCTGGAGTGTAGGGAGCTCTGGAAACACCATATATTTT. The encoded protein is CAWSVGSSGNTIYF.

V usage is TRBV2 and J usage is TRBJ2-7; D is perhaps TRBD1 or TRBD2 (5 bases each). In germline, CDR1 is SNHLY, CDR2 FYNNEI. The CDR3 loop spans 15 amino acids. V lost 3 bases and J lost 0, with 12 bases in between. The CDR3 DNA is TGTGCCAGCAGTGACCCCGGGACGGTCTCCTACGAGCAGTACTTC. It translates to CASSDPGTVSYEQYF.

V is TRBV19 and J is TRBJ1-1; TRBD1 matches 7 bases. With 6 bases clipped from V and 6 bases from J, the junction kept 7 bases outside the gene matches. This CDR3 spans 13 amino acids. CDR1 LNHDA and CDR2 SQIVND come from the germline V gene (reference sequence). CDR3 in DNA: TGTGCCAGTAGAATACAGGGGTTGGCTGAAGCTTTCTTT. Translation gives CASRIQGLAEAFF.

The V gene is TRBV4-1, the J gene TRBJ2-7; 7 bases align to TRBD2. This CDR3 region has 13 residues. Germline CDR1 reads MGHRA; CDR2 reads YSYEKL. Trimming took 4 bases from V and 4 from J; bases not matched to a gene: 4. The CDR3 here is CASSPAGGYEQYF. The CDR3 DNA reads TGCGCCAGCAGCCCCGCCGGGGGGTACGAGCAGTACTTC.

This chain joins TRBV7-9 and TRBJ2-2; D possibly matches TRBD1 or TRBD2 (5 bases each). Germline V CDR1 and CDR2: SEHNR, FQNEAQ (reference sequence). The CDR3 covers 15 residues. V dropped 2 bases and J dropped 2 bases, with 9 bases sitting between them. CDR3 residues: CASSLRGVNTGELFF. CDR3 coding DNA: TGTGCCAGCAGCTTAAGAGGGGTAAACACCGGGGAGCTGTTTTTT.

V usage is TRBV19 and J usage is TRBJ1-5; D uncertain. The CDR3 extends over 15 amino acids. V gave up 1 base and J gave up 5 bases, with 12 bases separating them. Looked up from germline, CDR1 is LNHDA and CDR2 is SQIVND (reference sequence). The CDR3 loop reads CASSIGPLFDQPQHF. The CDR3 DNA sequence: TGTGCCAGTAGTATAGGACCCCTATTCGATCAGCCCCAGCATTTT.

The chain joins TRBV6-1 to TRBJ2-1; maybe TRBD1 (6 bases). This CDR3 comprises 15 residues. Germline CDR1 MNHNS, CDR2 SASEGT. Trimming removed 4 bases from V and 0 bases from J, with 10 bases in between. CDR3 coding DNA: TGTGCCAGCAGTGCAGGGGTTAGCTCCTACAATGAGCAGTTCTTC. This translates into CASSAGVSSYNEQFF.

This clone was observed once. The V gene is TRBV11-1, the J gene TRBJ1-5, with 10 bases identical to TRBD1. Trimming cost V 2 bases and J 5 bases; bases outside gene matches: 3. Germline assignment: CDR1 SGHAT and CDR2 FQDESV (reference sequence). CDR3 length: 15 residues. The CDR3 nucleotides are TGTGCCAGCAGCTTAACCGGGACAGGGGATCAGCCCCAGCATTTT. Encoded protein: CASSLTGTGDQPQHF. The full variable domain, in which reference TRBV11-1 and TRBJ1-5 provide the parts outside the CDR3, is EAEVAQSPRYKITEKSQAVAFWCDPISGHATLYWYRQILGQGPELLVQFQDESVVDDSQLPKDRFSAERLKGVDSTLKIQPAELGDSAMYLCASSLTGTGDQPQHFGDGTRLSIL.

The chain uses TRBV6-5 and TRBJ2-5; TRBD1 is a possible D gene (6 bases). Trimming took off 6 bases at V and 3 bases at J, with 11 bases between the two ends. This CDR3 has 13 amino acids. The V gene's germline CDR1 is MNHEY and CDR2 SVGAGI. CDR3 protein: CASRAPGEETQYF. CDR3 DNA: TGTGCCAGCAGGGCCCCAGGGGAAGAGACCCAGTACTTC.

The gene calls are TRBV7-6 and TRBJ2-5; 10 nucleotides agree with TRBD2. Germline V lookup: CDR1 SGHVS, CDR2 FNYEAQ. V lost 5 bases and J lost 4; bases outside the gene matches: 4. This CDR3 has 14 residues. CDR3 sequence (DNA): TGTGCCAGCAGCCCTGGGACTAGCGTAGAGACCCAGTACTTC. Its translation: CASSPGTSVETQYF.

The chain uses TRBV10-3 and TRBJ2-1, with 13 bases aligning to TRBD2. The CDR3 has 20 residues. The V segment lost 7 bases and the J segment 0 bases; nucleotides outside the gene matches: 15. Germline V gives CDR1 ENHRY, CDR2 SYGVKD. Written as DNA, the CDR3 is TGTGCCATCACTGGACTAGCGGGGGCATCAAATAAGAGCTCCTACAATGAGCAGTTCTTC. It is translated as CAITGLAGASNKSSYNEQFF.

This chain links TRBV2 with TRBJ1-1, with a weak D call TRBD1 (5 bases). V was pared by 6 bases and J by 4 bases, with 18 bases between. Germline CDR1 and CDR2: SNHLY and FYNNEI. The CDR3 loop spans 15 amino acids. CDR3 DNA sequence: TGTGCCAGCAGCCCCGGGTGGGGCGGGAGCACTGAAGCTTTCTTT. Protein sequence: CASSPGWGGSTEAFF.

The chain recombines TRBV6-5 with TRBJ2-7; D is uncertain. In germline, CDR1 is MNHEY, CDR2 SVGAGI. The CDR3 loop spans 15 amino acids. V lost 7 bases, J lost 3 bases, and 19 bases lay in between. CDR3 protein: CASTLAMDGFYEQYF. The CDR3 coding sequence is TGTGCCAGCACTTTAGCTATGGACGGATTCTACGAGCAGTACTTC.

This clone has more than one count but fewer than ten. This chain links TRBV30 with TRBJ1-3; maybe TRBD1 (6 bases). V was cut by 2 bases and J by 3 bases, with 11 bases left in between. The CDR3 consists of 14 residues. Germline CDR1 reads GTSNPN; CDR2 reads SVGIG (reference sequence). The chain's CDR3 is CAWSPHRVGNTIYF. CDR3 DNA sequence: TGTGCCTGGAGTCCCCACAGGGTTGGAAACACCATATATTTT.

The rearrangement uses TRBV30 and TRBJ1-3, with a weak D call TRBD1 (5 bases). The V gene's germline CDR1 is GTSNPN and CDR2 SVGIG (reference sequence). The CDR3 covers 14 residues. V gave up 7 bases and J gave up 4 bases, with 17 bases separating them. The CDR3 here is CASLRGGPGNTIYF. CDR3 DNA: TGTGCCTCTCTCCGTGGGGGTCCCGGAAACACCATATATTTT.

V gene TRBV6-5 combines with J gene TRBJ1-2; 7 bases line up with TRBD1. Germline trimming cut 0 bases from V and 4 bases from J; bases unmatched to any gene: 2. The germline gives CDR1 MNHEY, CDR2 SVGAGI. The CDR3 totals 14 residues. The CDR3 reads CASSYSAGGYGYTF. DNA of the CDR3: TGTGCCAGCAGTTACTCCGCAGGGGGCTATGGCTACACCTTC.

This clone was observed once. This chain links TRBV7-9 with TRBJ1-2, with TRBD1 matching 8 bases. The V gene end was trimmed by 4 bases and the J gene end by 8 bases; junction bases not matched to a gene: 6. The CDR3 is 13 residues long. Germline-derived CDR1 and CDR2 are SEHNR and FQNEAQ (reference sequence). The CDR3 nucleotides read TGTGCCAGCAGCTATGACAGGGGATGGGGCTACACCTTC. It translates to CASSYDRGWGYTF.

CDR3 protein: CASSVAGSQYPSEQYF. The DNA for the CDR3 is TGTGCCAGCAGCGTAGCAGGAAGCCAATACCCATCCGAGCAGTACTTC. The rearrangement links TRBV9 to TRBJ2-7; D call uncertain. Trimming took off 0 bases at V and 6 bases at J, with 19 bases between the two ends. The CDR3 consists of 16 residues. Germline V gives CDR1 SGDLS, CDR2 YYNGEE.

The CDR3 loop reads CASSLGLAGWYNEQFF. CDR3 DNA sequence: TGTGCCAGCAGCTTGGGGCTAGCGGGATGGTACAATGAGCAGTTCTTC. The chain recombines TRBV5-6 with TRBJ2-1; TRBD2 matches 9 bases. The trim removed 0 bases at V and 4 bases at J, leaving 5 bases unmatched. The CDR3 runs 16 residues. CDR1 and CDR2 (germline): SGHDT, YYEEEE.

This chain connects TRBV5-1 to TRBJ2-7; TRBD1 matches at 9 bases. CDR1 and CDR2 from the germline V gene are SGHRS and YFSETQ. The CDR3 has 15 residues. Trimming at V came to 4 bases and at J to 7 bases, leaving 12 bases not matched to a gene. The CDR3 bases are TGCGCCAGCAGCGCCGGGCTGACAGGGGGAGGGGAGCAGTACTTC. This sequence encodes CASSAGLTGGGEQYF.